The clone carrying this T cell receptor beta chain was found a few times. The quantity of DNA used in unsorted PBMC replicate PCRs was approximately 320 ng, corresponding to 25,000 to 35,000 T cell genomes. Unsorted PBMC DNA sequencing spanned ten immunoSEQ deep assay plates. This table comes from immunoSEQ multiplex PCR, and its TCRdb copy is limited to in-frame clones, with some not included. The repertoire holds 450,000 to 500,000 clones, with approximately 84% as singletons. These data are taken from a study of shared clonotypes between healthy human individuals. The CDR3 has 13 amino acids. V was clipped by 4 bases and J by 4 bases, with 11 bases between them. Germline values: CDR1 KGHSH, CDR2 LQKENI.

The chain uses TRBV18 and TRBJ2-7; tentative D call: TRBD1 (5 bases). Sequenced material: PBMCs. The clonotype comes from a woman between 40 and 50 years old in good health. Some clones in this sample may be carry-over from other donors' samples. The CDR3 DNA sequence: TGTGCCAGCTCACGGGGCAGGGAATACGAGCAGTACTTC. Translating it yields CASSRGREYEQYF.